A single sample is the source of the 4 T cell receptor beta chains below, sequenced in a study of T-cell memory formation after mild COVID-19. TCRdb independently ran MiXCR on the 5' RACE reads; one entry per CDR3 protein. This sample has some 330,000 distinct CDR3 sequences, with roughly 21% found just once. Sequenced: PBMCs or a T cell subset sorted from them (not recorded which). The receptors derive from an adult woman who had mild COVID-19 (a few samples of this study predate the infection). Cell type and time point are not known.

This chain uses TRBV12-3 or TRBV12-4 with TRBJ1-5, with a tentative D call TRBD1 (5 bases). Trimming removed 5 bases at V and 5 bases at J, with 10 bases between. This CDR3 is built from 13 residues. CDR3 region: CASSPREDQPQHF. The CDR3 nucleotides are TGTGCCAGCAGTCCCAGGGAAGATCAGCCCCAGCATTTT.

V gene TRBV24-1 combines with J gene TRBJ2-7; 7 bases fit TRBD2. This CDR3 region has 15 residues. Per germline, CDR1 KGHDR and CDR2 SFDVKD. V lost 3 bases, J lost 3 bases, and 7 bases stayed unmatched. The CDR3 DNA follows: TGTGCCACCAGTGATGGTGCGGGGACTAACTACGAGCAGTACTTC. Its protein product is CATSDGAGTNYEQYF.

The chain employs TRBV20-1 and TRBJ2-3; TRBD1 or TRBD2 may be the D gene (5 bases each). Between the trimmed V and J ends, which lost 0 bases and 3 bases, there was a span of 16 bases. The CDR3 consists of 16 residues. Germline CDR1 is DFQATT and CDR2 is SNEGSKA (reference sequence). The CDR3: CSARDPRGVPTDTQYF. The DNA for the CDR3 is TGCAGTGCTAGAGATCCCCGAGGGGTCCCTACAGATACGCAGTATTTT.

This chain uses TRBV7-9 with TRBJ2-5; D gene unclear. CDR1 SEHNR and CDR2 FQNEAQ come from the germline V gene (reference sequence). The CDR3 consists of 15 residues. The V end lost 0 bases, the J end lost 3 bases, and 11 bases lay between the germline ends. Written as DNA, the CDR3 is TGTGCCAGCAGCTTAGCTGGGCAGACAAAAGAGACCCAGTACTTC. Protein product: CASSLAGQTKETQYF.